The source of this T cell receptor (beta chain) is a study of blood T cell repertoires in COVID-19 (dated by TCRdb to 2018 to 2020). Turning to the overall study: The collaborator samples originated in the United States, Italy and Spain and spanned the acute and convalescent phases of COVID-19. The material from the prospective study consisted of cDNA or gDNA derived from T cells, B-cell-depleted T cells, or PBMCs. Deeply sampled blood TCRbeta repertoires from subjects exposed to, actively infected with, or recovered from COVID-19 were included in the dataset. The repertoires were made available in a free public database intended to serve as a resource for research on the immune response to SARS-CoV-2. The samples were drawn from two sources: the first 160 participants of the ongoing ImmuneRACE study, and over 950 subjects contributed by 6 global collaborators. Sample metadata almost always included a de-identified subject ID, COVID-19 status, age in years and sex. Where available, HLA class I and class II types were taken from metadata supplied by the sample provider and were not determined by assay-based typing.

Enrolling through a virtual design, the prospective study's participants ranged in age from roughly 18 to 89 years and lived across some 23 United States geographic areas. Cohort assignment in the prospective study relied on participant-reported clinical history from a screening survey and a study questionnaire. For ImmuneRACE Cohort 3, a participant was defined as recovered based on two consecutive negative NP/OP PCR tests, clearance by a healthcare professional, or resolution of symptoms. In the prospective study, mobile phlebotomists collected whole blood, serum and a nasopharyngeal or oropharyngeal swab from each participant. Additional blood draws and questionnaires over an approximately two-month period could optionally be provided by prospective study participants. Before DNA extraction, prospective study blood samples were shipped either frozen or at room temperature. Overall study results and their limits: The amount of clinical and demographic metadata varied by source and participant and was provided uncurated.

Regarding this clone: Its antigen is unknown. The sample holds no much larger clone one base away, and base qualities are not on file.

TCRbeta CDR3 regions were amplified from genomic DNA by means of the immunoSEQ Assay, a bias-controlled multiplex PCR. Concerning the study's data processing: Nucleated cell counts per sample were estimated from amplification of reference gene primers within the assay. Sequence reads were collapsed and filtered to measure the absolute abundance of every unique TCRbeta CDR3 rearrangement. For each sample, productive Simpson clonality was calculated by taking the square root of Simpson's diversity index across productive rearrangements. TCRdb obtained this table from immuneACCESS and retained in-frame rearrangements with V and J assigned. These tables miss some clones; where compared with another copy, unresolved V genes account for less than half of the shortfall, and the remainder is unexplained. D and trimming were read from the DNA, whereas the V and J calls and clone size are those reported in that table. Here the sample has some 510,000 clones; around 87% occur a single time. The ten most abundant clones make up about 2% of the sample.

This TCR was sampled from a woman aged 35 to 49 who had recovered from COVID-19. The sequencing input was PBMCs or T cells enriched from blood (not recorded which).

DNA sequence: TGTGCCAGCGGCCAGGGCTCCACTAATGAAAAACTGTTTTTT. Translated, this gives CASGQGSTNEKLFF. This receptor chain uses TRBV6-5 and TRBJ1-4; a tentative D call is TRBD1 (5 bases match). The V end loses 8 bases and the J end loses 2 bases, and a stretch of 12 bases separates them. Reading from cysteine to phenylalanine, the CDR3 counts 14 amino acids. This entry keeps only the CDR3 DNA: 42 bases, framed from base 1. CDR1 MNHEY and CDR2 SVGAGI are derived from the germline V gene.